A selection of T cell receptor beta chains follows, all from one sample in a study of T cell repertoires in cytomegalovirus infection. TCRdb itself ran the reads through MiXCR, one entry per CDR3 protein. The data show about 830,000 distinct CDR3 sequences, with approximately 30% seen just once and 9.5% to 15% held by the top ten. The antigens these receptors bind are not known. This sample comprised cultured CD8+ T cells from PBMCs, obtained from culture after CMV antigen stimulation. These receptors came from a human donor in good health (CMV status not recorded). Some clones in this sample may be carry-over from other donors' samples. Both conserved end residues are part of each CDR3. The D gene is left open where the match is weak. Some rows mark clone size as missing; the rest say once, few, many or name a class of expanded clone.

j_call: TRBJ2-1; d_call: -; clone_size: few; v_call: TRBV6-2/TRBV6-3; cdr3_nt: TGTGCCAGCAGTTACGGGTGGACGGCCGTAAATGAGCAGTTCTTC; cdr3_aa: CASSYGWTAVNEQFF
j_call: TRBJ2-1; d_call: -; clone_size: -; v_call: TRBV6-2/TRBV6-3; cdr3_nt: TGTGCCAGCAGCCCCCTGCAGGGGTACTCCTACAATGAGCAGTTCTTC; cdr3_aa: CASSPLQGYSYNEQFF
j_call: TRBJ2-1; d_call: TRBD2; clone_size: -; v_call: TRBV19; cdr3_nt: TGTGCCAGTAGTATTGGGACTAGCAATGAGCAGTTCTTC; cdr3_aa: CASSIGTSNEQFF
j_call: TRBJ2-3; d_call: -; clone_size: -; v_call: TRBV28; cdr3_nt: TGTGCCAGCAGTTCCATTCAGGAGACCACAGATACGCAGTATTTT; cdr3_aa: CASSSIQETTDTQYF
j_call: TRBJ2-7; d_call: -; clone_size: few; v_call: TRBV5-8; cdr3_nt: TGTGCCAGCAGCTTCACAGGGTGGGGCTCCTACGAGCAGTACTTC; cdr3_aa: CASSFTGWGSYEQYF
j_call: TRBJ1-2; d_call: -; clone_size: -; v_call: TRBV6-1; cdr3_nt: TGTGCCAGCAGTGAAGCGGAGGAAGGGGCGCGGGTTTTTGGCTATGGCTACACCTTC; cdr3_aa: CASSEAEEGARVFGYGYTF
j_call: TRBJ1-2; d_call: -; clone_size: many; v_call: TRBV6-1; cdr3_nt: TGTGCCAGCAGCCAGGGTATGGTGGGCTATGGCTACACCTTC; cdr3_aa: CASSQGMVGYGYTF
j_call: TRBJ1-4; d_call: TRBD1; clone_size: few; v_call: TRBV19; cdr3_nt: TGTGCCAGTAGTCCCGCGGAGGGGGCTAGAGAAAAACTGTTTTTT; cdr3_aa: CASSPAEGAREKLFF
j_call: TRBJ1-2; d_call: -; clone_size: few; v_call: TRBV12-3/TRBV12-4; cdr3_nt: TGTGCCAGCAGTACCCACCCCACAGGATACTATGGCTACACCTTC; cdr3_aa: CASSTHPTGYYGYTF
j_call: TRBJ2-1; d_call: TRBD2; clone_size: -; v_call: TRBV4-1; cdr3_nt: TGCGCCAGCAGCCAAGGAATACTAGCGGGGGTGTTCTTC; cdr3_aa: CASSQGILAGVFF